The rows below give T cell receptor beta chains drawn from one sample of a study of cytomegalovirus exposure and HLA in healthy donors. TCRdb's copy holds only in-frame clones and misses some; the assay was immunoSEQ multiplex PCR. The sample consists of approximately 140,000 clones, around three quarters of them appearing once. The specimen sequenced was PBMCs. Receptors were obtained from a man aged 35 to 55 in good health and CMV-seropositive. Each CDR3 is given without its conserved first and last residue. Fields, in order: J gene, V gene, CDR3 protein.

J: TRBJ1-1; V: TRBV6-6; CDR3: ASNSLGGGMEAF
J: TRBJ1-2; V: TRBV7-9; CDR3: ASSFAGGYGYT
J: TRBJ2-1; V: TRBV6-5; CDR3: ASSYSRLVGNEQF
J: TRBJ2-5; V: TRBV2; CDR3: ASTRSSGAETQY
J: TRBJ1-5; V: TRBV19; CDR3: ASTPTGGVDQPQH
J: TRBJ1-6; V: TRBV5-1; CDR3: ASTRDSVQDNSPLH
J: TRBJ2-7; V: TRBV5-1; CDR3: ASSIQAGGQAYEQY
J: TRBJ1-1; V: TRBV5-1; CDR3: ASSVGQINTEAF
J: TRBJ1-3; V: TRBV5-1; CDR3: ASSLGQGKGDTIY
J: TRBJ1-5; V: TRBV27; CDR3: ASSLNRANQPQH
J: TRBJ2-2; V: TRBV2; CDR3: ASRDSTGTSGRDTGELF
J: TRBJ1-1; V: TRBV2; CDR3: ASRGGVAF
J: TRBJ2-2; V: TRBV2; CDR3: ASSEEGTTLGGELF
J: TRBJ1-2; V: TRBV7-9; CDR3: ASLAALGYGYT
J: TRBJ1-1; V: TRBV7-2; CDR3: ASSLQQGAEAF
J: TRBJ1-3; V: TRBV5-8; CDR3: ASSPGQGHFSGNTIY
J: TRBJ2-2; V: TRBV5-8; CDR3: ASSLGTFSAGELF
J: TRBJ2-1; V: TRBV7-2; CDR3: ASSSILLAPNEQF
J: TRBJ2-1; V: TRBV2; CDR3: ASTPPGTSSNNEQF
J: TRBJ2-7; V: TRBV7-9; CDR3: ASSQDLGTSYEQY
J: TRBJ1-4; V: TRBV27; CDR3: ASSPPGQESEKLF
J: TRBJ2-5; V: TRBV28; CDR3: ASSGHRQGGETQY
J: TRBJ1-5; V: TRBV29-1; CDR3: SVYTGGAGNQPQH